This T cell receptor (beta chain) was captured in a study of T cell responses to AZD1222 COVID-19 vaccine. Points from the study as a whole: White British people made up most donors, females outnumbered males, and clonal diversity was possibly underestimated. When two AZD1222 doses had been given, Spike-specific TCR breadth and depth rose.

This CDR3 contains 15 residues. Germline assignment: CDR1 MNHEY and CDR2 SVGAGI. The J segment lost 2 bases and the V segment lost 6 bases, leaving 6 bases of the junction unmatched. Clones were read by immunoSEQ multiplex PCR, and TCRdb kept only the in-frame ones, dropping some. The table has about 110,000 clones, roughly 86% seen once; the top ten hold around 3.2%. With respect to this clone: Its antigen is not known.

Sequences were derived from peripheral blood, sampled on day 0 of AZD1222 vaccination. The source of this sequence is an adult in good health. The V call is TRBV6-5, the J call TRBJ1-5; 8 nucleotides line up with TRBD1. The CDR3 protein is CASRPGQAGNQPQHF. The CDR3 nucleotides read TGTGCCAGCAGACCGGGACAGGCGGGCAATCAGCCCCAGCATTTT.